The clone carrying this T cell receptor beta chain appeared a few times. These data come from a study of blood T cell repertoires in COVID-19. Here immunoSEQ multiplex PCR was the method, and the copy in TCRdb shows in-frame clones only, minus some. The sample contains a few hundred thousand clones, 91% of which appear only once. This receptor was identified in a woman aged 40 to 55 who had been exposed to COVID-19. The specimen was PBMCs or T cells enriched from blood (not recorded which).

CDR3 DNA: TGTGCCAGCAGTCCCCCGGGACAGGGGTCTCAAGGCTACACCTTC. Residues: CASSPPGQGSQGYTF. This chain uses TRBV2 with TRBJ1-2, with TRBD1 matching over 10 bases. The J segment lost 8 bases and the V segment lost 5 bases, leaving 11 bases of the junction unmatched. The CDR3 covers 15 residues. The germline V gene encodes CDR1 SNHLY and CDR2 FYNNEI.